This TCR beta chain was observed in a study of blood T cell repertoires in COVID-19. Across the study: The origin of the acute and convalescent COVID-19 samples was the United States, Italy and Spain. The cDNA or gDNA used as material had been derived from T cells, B-cell-depleted T cells, or PBMCs.

This CDR3 has 15 residues. With 0 bases clipped from V and 8 bases from J, the junction kept 4 bases outside the gene matches. Germline V gene data show CDR1 as SGDLS and CDR2 as YYNGEE. Authors' data handling: Scientists estimated how many nucleated cells there were by amplifying reference gene primers. Clones were read by immunoSEQ multiplex PCR, and TCRdb kept only the in-frame ones, dropping some. Clone size and V and J calls were adopted from that table, with D and trimming inferred from the DNA. This sample yields some 180,000 clones, of which roughly 78% are seen a single time; 2.8% belongs to the top ten.

The gene calls are TRBV9 and TRBJ2-1; 11 bases match TRBD2. The receptor comes from a woman at least 80 years old with active or convalescent COVID-19. Specimen: peripheral blood. CDR3 DNA: TGTGCCAGCAGCGTAGGTAGCGGGGGGGCTTATGAGCAGTTCTTC. It translates to CASSVGSGGAYEQFF.